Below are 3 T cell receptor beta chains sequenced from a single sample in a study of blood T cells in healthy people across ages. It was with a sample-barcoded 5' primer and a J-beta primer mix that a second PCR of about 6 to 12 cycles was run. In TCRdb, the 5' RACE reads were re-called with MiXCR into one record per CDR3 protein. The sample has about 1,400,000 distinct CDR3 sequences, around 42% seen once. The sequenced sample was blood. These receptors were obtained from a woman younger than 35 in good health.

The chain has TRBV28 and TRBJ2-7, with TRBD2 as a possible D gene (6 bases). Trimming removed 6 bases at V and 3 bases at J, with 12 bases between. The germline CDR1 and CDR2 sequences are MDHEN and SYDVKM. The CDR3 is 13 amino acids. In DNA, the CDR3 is TGTGCCAGCAGACGGCCGGGAGACTACGAGCAGTACTTC. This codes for CASRRPGDYEQYF.

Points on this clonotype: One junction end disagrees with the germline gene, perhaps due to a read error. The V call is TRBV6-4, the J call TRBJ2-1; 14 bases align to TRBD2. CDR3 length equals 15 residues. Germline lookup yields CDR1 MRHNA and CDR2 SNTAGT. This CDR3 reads CASSAGTSGSNKQFF. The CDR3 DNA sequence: TGTGCCAGCAGTGCCGGGACTAGCGGGAGCAATAAGCAGTTCTTC.

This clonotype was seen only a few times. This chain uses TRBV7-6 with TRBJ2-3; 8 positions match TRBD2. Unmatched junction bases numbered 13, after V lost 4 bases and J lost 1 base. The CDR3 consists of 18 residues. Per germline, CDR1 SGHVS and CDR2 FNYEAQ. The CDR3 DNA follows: TGTGCCAGCAGCTCGCGACCTGAAACTAGCGGACGCACAGATACGCAGTATTTT. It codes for CASSSRPETSGRTDTQYF. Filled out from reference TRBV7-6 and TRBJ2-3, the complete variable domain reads GAGVSQSPRYKVTKRGQDVALRCDPISGHVSLYWYRQALGQGPEFLTYFNYEAQQDKSGLPNDRFSAERPEGSISTLTIQRTEQRDSAMYRCASSSRPETSGRTDTQYFGPGTRLTVL.